This T cell receptor (beta chain) originates from a study of T cell responses to AZD1222 COVID-19 vaccine. General observations from the study: White British ancestry dominated among donors, who included more females, and clonal diversity was possibly underestimated.

The assay was immunoSEQ multiplex PCR, and TCRdb's table has in-frame clones only and misses some. The sample includes about 180,000 clones, around 90% of them seen just once. In germline, CDR1 is SGHTA, CDR2 FQGTGA. This CDR3 contains 14 residues. With 8 bases removed from V and 0 bases from J, the gap between germline ends came to 14 bases. Turning to this clone: Its specificity is unknown.

This chain connects TRBV7-3 to TRBJ2-7; tentatively, D is TRBD2 (5 bases). Specimen: peripheral blood, collected 28 days after the second AZD1222 dose. The TCR originated in an adult who received the AZD1222 COVID-19 vaccine. The CDR3 region is CASFEDCYSYEQYF. CDR3 nucleotides: TGTGCCAGCTTCGAGGACTGCTACTCCTACGAGCAGTACTTC.